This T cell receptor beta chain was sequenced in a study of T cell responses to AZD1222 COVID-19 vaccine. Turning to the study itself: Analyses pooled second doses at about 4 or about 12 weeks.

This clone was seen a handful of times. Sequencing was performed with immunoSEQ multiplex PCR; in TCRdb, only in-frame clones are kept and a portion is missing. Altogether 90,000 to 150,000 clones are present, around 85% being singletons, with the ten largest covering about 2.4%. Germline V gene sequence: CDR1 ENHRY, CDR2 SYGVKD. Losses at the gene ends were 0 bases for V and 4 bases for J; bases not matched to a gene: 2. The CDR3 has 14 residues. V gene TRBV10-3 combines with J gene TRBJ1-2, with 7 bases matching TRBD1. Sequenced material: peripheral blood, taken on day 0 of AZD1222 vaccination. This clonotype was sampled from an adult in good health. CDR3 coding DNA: TGTGCCATCAGTGAGTCGGCAGGGGGCTATGGCTACACCTTC. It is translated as CAISESAGGYGYTF.